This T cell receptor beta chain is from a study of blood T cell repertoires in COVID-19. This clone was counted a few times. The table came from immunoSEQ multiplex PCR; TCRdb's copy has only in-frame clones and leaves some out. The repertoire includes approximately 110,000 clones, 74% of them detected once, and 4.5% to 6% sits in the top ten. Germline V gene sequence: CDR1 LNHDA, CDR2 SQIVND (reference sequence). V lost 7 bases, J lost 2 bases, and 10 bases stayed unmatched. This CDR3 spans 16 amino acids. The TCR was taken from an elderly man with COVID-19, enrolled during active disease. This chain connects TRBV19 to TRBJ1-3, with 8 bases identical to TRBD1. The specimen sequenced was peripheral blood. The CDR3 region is CASTPQGAVAGNTIYF. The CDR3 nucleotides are TGTGCCAGTACCCCCCAGGGGGCTGTTGCTGGAAACACCATATATTTT.